A single sample is the source of the 16 T cell receptor beta chains below, sequenced in a study of blood T cells in healthy people across ages. Alongside a J-beta primer mix, a sample-barcoded 5' primer served in a second PCR lasting roughly 6 to 12 cycles. TCRdb independently ran MiXCR on the 5' RACE reads; one entry per CDR3 protein. The table shows 1.5 million to 2 million distinct CDR3 sequences, with approximately 40% occurring only once. The sequenced sample was blood. The receptor set was obtained from a human donor in good health.

This chain connects TRBV29-1 to TRBJ2-3; either TRBD1 or TRBD2 may fit D (5 bases each). The CDR3 is 15 residues long. The germline gives CDR1 SQVTM, CDR2 ANQGSEA. Trimming removed 6 bases at V and 0 bases at J, with 16 bases between. The CDR3 coding sequence is TGCAGCGTGGACCGGACTGGGGACAGCACAGATACGCAGTATTTT. The encoded protein is CSVDRTGDSTDTQYF.

The chain combines TRBV6-2 or TRBV6-3 with TRBJ1-4; TRBD1 aligns across 7 bases. The CDR3 totals 15 residues. Germline trimming cut 1 base from V and 6 bases from J; bases unmatched to any gene: 5. Per germline, CDR1 MNHEY and CDR2 SVGEGT. The CDR3 loop is CASSYYRGSDEKLFF. The CDR3 DNA reads as TGTGCCAGCAGTTACTACAGGGGCAGTGATGAAAAACTGTTTTTT.

This clonotype occurred a few times. V gene TRBV7-2 combines with J gene TRBJ2-1, with a weak D call TRBD2 (5 bases). The CDR3 is 12 residues long. The germline V gene has CDR1 SGHTA and CDR2 FQGNSA. The V gene lost 5 bases and the J gene lost 12 bases, with 14 bases spanning the gap. The CDR3 DNA follows: TGTGCCAGCAGCCGAGGGTTGAGTCTGCAGTTCTTC. This sequence encodes CASSRGLSLQFF.

V is TRBV6-1 and J is TRBJ2-5; D remains unclear. CDR3 size: 14 residues. The V end lost 4 bases, the J end lost 11 bases, and 20 bases lay between the germline ends. CDR1 and CDR2 (germline): MNHNS, SASEGT. The CDR3 DNA reads as TGTGCCAGCAGTGGTCAGGTTAGATACTACGGGCAGTACTTC. Translation: CASSGQVRYYGQYF.

The V call is TRBV3-1, the J call TRBJ2-5; D not certain. The J call may not be correct, given that the DNA end is closer to TRBJ2-7. Germline V gives CDR1 LGHDT, CDR2 YNNKEL (reference sequence). The CDR3 totals 14 residues. CDR3 amino acids: CASSAQPFPFEQYF. The CDR3 DNA follows: TGTGCCAGCAGCGCCCAGCCGTTCCCCTTCGAGCAGTACTTC.

This clonotype was seen a few times. J is TRBJ2-1 and V is TRBV14, with D possibly matching TRBD2 (6 bases). Trimming pared 8 bases from V and 2 bases from J, leaving 16 bases between. This CDR3 contains 15 residues. The germline CDR1 and CDR2 sequences are SGHDN and FVKESK. This chain's CDR3 is CASGSRREAYNEQFF. CDR3 DNA sequence: TGTGCCAGCGGTAGCCGGAGGGAGGCCTACAATGAGCAGTTCTTC.

The chain couples TRBV29-1 to TRBJ2-1; D not certain. Between the trimmed V and J ends, which lost 4 bases and 10 bases, there was a span of 11 bases. Germline V gives CDR1 SQVTM, CDR2 ANQGSEA. The length of the CDR3 is 11 residues. The CDR3 loop reads CSVGDTYEQFF. CDR3 bases: TGCAGCGTTGGTGATACCTACGAGCAGTTCTTC.

This clonotype has more than one count but fewer than ten. This sequence joins TRBV21-1 and TRBJ2-6; the table's TRBD1 call for D was not verified on the DNA. TRBV21-1 is a pseudogene. The CDR3 is 20 amino acids. The CDR3 reads CASSNPSPGQGNSGANVLTF. The CDR3 bases are TGTGCCAGCAGCAACCCATCGCCGGGACAGGGGAACTCTGGGGCCAACGTCCTGACTTTC.

The chain recombines TRBV30 with TRBJ1-5; 7 bases line up with TRBD1. This CDR3 contains 14 residues. Germline lookup yields CDR1 GTSNPN and CDR2 SVGIG (reference sequence). V trimming: 2 bases; J trimming: 4 bases; junction bases outside the gene matches: 5. The CDR3 DNA is TGTGCCTGGAGTACGACGGGACAGAATCAGCCCCAGCATTTT. Translation gives CAWSTTGQNQPQHF.

This clonotype was recorded a few times. The chain employs TRBV12-3 or TRBV12-4 and TRBJ2-1, with D tentatively TRBD2 (6 bases). V dropped 6 bases and J dropped 9 bases, with 18 bases sitting between them. The CDR3 runs to 14 residues. The CDR3 sequence is CASSLRVGGSEQFF. The DNA of the CDR3 is TGTGCCAGCAGCTTACGTGTGGGGGGAAGTGAGCAGTTCTTC.

The rearrangement uses TRBV4-3 and TRBJ2-7; D gene ambiguous. CDR3 size: 17 residues. The germline gives CDR1 LGHNA, CDR2 YSLEER. Trimming took 0 bases from V and 7 from J, leaving 22 bases between them. The CDR3 DNA follows: TGCGCCAGCAGCCAAGACCCGAATATGAGGAGACCCAATGAGCAGTACTTC. Its protein product is CASSQDPNMRRPNEQYF.

V and J are TRBV29-1 and TRBJ2-7, with TRBD1 matching over 8 bases. This CDR3 has 15 residues. The J segment lost 1 base and the V segment lost 5 bases, leaving 10 bases of the junction unmatched. CDR1 is SQVTM, CDR2 ANQGSEA, per germline. The CDR3 protein is CSVSGGSLLSYEQYF. In nucleotides, the CDR3 is TGCAGCGTTTCAGGGGGCTCTTTACTTTCCTACGAGCAGTACTTC.

The sample holds a few counts of this clonotype. The genes are TRBV6-1 and TRBJ1-2, with D perhaps matching TRBD1 (5 bases). The V end was cut by 2 bases, the J end by 3 bases, with 13 bases between. CDR1 is MNHNS and CDR2 is SASEGT in the germline V gene. This CDR3 spans 15 amino acids. The CDR3 loop is CASSEWGMNYYGYTF. The CDR3, as DNA: TGTGCCAGCAGTGAATGGGGCATGAACTACTATGGCTACACCTTC.

The J gene is TRBJ2-1, the V gene TRBV11-3; TRBD1 agrees at 7 bases. The J call may be in error: the DNA end matches TRBJ2-7 better. CDR1 is SGHNT and CDR2 is YENEEA in the germline V gene. The CDR3 covers 14 residues. CDR3 protein: CASRAGGDTYEQYF. As DNA, the CDR3 is TGTGCCAGCCGGGCAGGGGGTGACACCTACGAGCAGTACTTC.

This clonotype was found once. The chain employs TRBV4-1 and TRBJ1-3; no reliable D call. This CDR3 region has 14 residues. With 2 bases removed from V and 4 bases from J, the gap between germline ends came to 9 bases. CDR1 is MGHRA, CDR2 YSYEKL, per germline. As DNA, the CDR3 is TGCGCCAGCAGCCAATCGGTCTGGGGAAACACCATATATTTT. Encoded protein: CASSQSVWGNTIYF.

The chain employs TRBV9 and TRBJ2-6, with D possibly being TRBD1 or TRBD2 (5 bases each). In germline, CDR1 is SGDLS, CDR2 YYNGEE. The CDR3 has 16 amino acids. Deletions cut 2 bases from V and 2 bases from J, with 11 bases between. The chain's CDR3 is CASSVRWGTGANVLTF. The CDR3 bases are TGTGCCAGCAGCGTCCGCTGGGGGACTGGGGCCAACGTCCTGACTTTC.